The clone carrying this T cell receptor beta chain came up many times. The antigen remains undetermined. The CDR3 extends over 12 amino acids. The V end lost 8 bases, the J end lost 2 bases, and 13 bases lay between the germline ends. The germline V gene encodes CDR1 SQVTM and CDR2 ANQGSEA. This sample is drawn from a study of neurological immune-mediated disorders. Findings and caveats of the study: The study phylogenetically grouped the repertoires of 18 of 34 multiple sclerosis patients into one related-CDR3 cluster, a possible signature. There was no clinical or MRI feature that was associated with the multiple sclerosis repertoire cluster.

A single record per CDR3 protein comes from TCRdb applying MiXCR to the 5' RACE reads. The sample yields 45,000 to 60,000 distinct CDR3 sequences, 3.6% seen once. The specimen sequenced was PBMCs. The V call is TRBV29-1, the J call TRBJ2-7; D is perhaps TRBD1 or TRBD2 (5 bases each). The sequence came from a man aged 25-45 years with multiple sclerosis. The CDR3 DNA reads TGCAGCTACCGGGACGGTACCTACGAGCAGTACTTC. Translating gives CSYRDGTYEQYF.